Sequencing of this T cell receptor beta chain was carried out in a study of graft-versus-host responses after intestinal transplantation. The study, taken as a whole, reports: The marrow of recipients harbored GvH clones, and ileum or blood showed some of them first.

Generated by immunoSEQ multiplex PCR, the TCRdb table keeps only in-frame clones and is missing some. In the table there are about 14,000 clones, approximately 96% of which are singletons. As regards this clone: Its antigen remains unknown.

CDR3 length: 17 amino acids. Trimming took 0 bases from V and 4 from J, leaving 18 bases between them. The germline CDR1 and CDR2 sequences are LGHNA and YSLEER. The starting material was PBMCs, obtained 9 days after transplant. The TCR was taken from a human patient who received an intestinal transplant, so some T cells may come from the graft donor. V gene TRBV4-3 combines with J gene TRBJ2-5; the D is unclear. The CDR3 nucleotides read TGCGCCAGCAGCCAAGACCCCCTACTCGGTGTGGGAGAGACCCAGTACTTC. This sequence encodes CASSQDPLLGVGETQYF.